The sequence of this T cell receptor (beta chain) was determined in a study of Ad26.COV2.S vaccination and SARS-CoV-2 variants. For the study at large: Donor had been placed in the Ad26.COV2.S arm of the COV1001 trial. General observations from the study: Recipients given vaccine exceeded placebo recipients in spike-specific TCR breadth.

With regard to this clone: Its specificity is unknown.

Sample treatment: some 20 received Ad26.COV2.S at low or high dose, single or two shots; about five received placebo; per-sample allocation not given. Material that was analyzed had been drawn on day 63 after the first vaccine or placebo injection. Donor was an adult aged 18-55 years in Boston. The germline V gene encodes CDR1 LNHDA and CDR2 SQIVND (reference sequence). Trimming took 5 bases from V and 0 from J, leaving 11 bases between them. CDR3 length equals 15 residues. The data were produced by immunoSEQ multiplex PCR, yet TCRdb's version contains in-frame clones alone and is incomplete. The sample has more than 400,000 clones, about 92% seen once; the top ten hold roughly 1.7%.

Specimen: peripheral blood, collected in a trial of Ad26.COV2.S vaccine versus placebo. The TCR was taken from a person between 18 and 59 years old who received the Ad26.COV2.S COVID-19 vaccine or a placebo. This sequence joins TRBV19 and TRBJ2-1, with a tentative D call TRBD2 (5 bases). DNA of the CDR3: TGTGCCAGTAGTCCGACGGGAAGCTCCTACAATGAGCAGTTCTTC. Protein: CASSPTGSSYNEQFF.